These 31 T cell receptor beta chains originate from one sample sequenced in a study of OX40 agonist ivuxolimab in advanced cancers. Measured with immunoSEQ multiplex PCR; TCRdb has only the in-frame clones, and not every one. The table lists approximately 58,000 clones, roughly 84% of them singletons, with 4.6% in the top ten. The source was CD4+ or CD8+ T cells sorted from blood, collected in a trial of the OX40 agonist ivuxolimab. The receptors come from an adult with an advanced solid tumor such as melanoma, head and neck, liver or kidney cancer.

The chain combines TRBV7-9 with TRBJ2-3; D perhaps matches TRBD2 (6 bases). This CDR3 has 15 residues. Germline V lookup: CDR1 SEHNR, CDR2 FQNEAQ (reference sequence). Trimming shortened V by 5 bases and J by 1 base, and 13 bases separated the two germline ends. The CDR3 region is CASSRRRVRTDTQYF. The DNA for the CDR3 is TGTGCCAGCAGCCGCAGGAGGGTTCGCACAGATACGCAGTATTTT. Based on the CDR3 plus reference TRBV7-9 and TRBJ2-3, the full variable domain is DTGVSQNPRHKITKRGQNVTFRCDPISEHNRLYWYRQTLGQGPEFLTYFQNEAQLEKSRLLSDRFSAERPKGSFSTLEIQRTEQGDSAMYLCASSRRRVRTDTQYFGPGTRLTVL.

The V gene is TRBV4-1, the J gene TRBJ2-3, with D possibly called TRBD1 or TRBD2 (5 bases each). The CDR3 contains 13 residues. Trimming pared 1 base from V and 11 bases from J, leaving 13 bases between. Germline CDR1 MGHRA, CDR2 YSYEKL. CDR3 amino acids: CASSQGGPLRQYF. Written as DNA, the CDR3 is TGCGCCAGCAGCCAAGGGGGACCGCTGCGGCAGTATTTT.

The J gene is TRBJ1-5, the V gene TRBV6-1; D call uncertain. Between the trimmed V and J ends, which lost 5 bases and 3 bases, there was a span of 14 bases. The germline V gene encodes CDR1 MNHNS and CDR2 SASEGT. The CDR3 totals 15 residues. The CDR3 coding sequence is TGTGCCAGCAGTTTTAGGACGGGGAACAATCAGCCCCAGCATTTT. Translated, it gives CASSFRTGNNQPQHF.

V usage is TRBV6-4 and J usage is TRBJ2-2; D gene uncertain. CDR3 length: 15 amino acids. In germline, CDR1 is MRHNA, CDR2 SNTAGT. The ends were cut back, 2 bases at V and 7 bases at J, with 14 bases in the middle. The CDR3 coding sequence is TGTGCCAGCAGTGACACCCCTGGCGTAAACGGGGAGCTGTTTTTT. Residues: CASSDTPGVNGELFF.

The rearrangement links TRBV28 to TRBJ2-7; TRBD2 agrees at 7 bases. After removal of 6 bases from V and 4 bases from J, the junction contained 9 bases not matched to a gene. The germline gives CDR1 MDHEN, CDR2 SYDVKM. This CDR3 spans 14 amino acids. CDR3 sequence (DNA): TGTGCCAGCAGCTCCGTGCGGGAGCGGTACGAGCAGTACTTC. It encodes CASSSVRERYEQYF.

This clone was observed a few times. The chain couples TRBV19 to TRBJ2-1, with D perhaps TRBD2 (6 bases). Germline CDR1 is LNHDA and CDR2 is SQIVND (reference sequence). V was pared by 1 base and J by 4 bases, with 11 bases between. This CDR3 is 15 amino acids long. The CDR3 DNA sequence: TGTGCCAGTAGTATAGGGGGGGTAAGTTACAATGAGCAGTTCTTC. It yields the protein CASSIGGVSYNEQFF.

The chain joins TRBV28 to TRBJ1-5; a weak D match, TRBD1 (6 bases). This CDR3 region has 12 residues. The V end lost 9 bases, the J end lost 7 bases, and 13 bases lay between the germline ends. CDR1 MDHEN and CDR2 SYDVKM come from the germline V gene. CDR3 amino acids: CASRRGMQPQHF. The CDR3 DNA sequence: TGTGCCAGTAGGAGGGGGATGCAGCCCCAGCATTTT.

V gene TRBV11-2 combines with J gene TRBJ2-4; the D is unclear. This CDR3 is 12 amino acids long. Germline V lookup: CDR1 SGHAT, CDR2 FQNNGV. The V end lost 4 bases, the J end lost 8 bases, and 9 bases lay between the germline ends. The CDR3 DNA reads TGTGCCAGCAGCTCCTCTGGGCACATTCAGTACTTC. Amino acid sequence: CASSSSGHIQYF.

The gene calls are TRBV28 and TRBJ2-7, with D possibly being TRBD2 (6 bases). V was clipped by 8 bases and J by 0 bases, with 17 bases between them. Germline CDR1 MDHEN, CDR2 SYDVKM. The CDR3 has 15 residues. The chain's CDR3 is CASGTPAGNSYEQYF. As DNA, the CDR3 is TGTGCCAGCGGCACCCCGGCGGGGAACTCCTACGAGCAGTACTTC.

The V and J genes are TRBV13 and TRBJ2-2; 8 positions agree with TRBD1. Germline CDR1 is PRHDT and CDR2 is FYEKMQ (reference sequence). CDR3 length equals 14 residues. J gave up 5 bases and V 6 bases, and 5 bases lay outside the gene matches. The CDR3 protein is CASRRTGQTGELFF. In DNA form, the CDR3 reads TGTGCCAGCAGGCGGACAGGGCAAACCGGGGAGCTGTTTTTT.

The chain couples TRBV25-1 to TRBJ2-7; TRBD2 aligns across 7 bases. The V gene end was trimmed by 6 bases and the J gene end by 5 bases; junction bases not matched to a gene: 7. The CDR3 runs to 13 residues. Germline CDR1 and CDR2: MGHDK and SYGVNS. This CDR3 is CASRPGRRHEQYF. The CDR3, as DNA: TGTGCCAGCAGACCCGGGAGGAGGCACGAGCAGTACTTC.

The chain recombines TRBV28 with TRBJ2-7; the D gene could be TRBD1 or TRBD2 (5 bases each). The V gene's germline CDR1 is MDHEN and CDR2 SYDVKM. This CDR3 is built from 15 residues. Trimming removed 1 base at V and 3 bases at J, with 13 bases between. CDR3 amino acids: CASSLSGTADYEQYF. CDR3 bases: TGTGCCAGCAGTTTATCCGGGACGGCGGACTACGAGCAGTACTTC.

The CDR3 sequence is CASSLWGAWDGYTF. The CDR3, as DNA: TGTGCCAGCAGTTTATGGGGGGCGTGGGATGGCTACACCTTC. V gene TRBV28 combines with J gene TRBJ1-2; D might be TRBD1 (6 bases). CDR3 length: 14 amino acids. Per germline, CDR1 MDHEN and CDR2 SYDVKM. Trimming took off 0 bases at V and 6 bases at J, with 11 bases between the two ends.

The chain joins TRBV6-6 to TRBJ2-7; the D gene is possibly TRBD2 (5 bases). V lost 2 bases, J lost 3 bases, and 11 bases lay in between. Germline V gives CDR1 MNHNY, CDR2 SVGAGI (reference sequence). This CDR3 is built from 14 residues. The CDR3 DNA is TGTGCCAGCAGTTACGTGGCGGGCCACTACGAGCAGTACTTC. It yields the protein CASSYVAGHYEQYF.

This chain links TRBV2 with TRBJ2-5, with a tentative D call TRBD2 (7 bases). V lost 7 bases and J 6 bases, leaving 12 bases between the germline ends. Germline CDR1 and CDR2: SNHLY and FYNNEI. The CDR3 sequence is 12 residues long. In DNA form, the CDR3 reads TGTGCCAGCACAGGGGAGGGGAAGACCCAGTACTTC. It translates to CASTGEGKTQYF.

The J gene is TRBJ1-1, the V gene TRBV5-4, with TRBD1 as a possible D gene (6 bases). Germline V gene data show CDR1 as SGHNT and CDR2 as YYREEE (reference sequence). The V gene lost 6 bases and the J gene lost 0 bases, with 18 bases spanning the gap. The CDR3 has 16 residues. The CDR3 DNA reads TGTGCCAGCACACGAGGGGGGAGGGACATGAACACTGAAGCTTTCTTT. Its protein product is CASTRGGRDMNTEAFF.

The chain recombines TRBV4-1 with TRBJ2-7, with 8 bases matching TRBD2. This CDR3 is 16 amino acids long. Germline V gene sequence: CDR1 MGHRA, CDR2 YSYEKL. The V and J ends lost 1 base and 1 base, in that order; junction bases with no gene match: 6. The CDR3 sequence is CASSQGIAGRSYEQYF. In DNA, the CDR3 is TGCGCCAGCAGCCAAGGGATAGCGGGGAGGTCCTACGAGCAGTACTTC.

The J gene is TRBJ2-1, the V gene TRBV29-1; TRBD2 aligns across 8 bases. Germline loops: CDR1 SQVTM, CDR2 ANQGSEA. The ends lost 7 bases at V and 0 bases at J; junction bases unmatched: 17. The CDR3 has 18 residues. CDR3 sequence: CSGLGGSGANPSYNEQFF. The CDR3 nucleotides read TGCAGCGGCCTTGGAGGTAGCGGGGCTAACCCCTCCTACAATGAGCAGTTCTTC.

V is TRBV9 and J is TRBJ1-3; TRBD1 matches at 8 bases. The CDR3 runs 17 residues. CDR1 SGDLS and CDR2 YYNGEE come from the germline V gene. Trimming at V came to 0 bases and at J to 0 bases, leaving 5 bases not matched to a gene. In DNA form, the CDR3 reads TGTGCCAGCAGCGTAGGATACAGGGGGACCTCTGGAAACACCATATATTTT. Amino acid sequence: CASSVGYRGTSGNTIYF.

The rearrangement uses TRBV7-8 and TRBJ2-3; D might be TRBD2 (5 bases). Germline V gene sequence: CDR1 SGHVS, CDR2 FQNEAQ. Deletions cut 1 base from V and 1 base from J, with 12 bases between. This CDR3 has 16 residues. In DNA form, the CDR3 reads TGTGCCAGCAGCTTAGAAGGGCAGCGGCGCACAGATACGCAGTATTTT. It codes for CASSLEGQRRTDTQYF. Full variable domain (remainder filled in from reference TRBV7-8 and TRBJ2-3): GAGVSQSPRYKVAKRGQDVALRCDPISGHVSLFWYQQALGQGPEFLTYFQNEAQLDKSGLPSDRFFAERPEGSVSTLKIQRTQQEDSAVYLCASSLEGQRRTDTQYFGPGTRLTVL.

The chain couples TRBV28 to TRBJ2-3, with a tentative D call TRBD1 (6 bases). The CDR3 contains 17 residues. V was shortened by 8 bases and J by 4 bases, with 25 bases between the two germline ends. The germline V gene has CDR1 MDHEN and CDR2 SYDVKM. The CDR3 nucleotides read TGTGCCAGCGAACCTCCAATAAGTGACAGGAGGTCAGATACGCAGTATTTT. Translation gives CASEPPISDRRSDTQYF.

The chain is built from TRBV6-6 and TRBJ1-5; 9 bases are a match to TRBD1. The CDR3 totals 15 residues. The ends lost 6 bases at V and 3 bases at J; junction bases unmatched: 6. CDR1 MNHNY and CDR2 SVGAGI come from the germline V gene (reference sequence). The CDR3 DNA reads TGTGCCAGCAGGGGGGGACAGGGAATCAATCAGCCCCAGCATTTT. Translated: CASRGGQGINQPQHF.

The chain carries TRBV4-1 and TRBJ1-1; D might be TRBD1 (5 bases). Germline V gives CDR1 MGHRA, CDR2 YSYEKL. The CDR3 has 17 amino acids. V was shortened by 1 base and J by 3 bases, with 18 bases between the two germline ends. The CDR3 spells CASSQGLQGAIDTEAFF. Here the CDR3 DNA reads TGCGCCAGCAGCCAAGGTCTGCAGGGCGCGATCGACACTGAAGCTTTCTTT.

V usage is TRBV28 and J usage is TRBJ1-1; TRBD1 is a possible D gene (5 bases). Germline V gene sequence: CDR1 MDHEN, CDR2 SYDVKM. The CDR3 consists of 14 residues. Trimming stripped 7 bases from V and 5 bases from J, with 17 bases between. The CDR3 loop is CASNGGWGLTEAFF. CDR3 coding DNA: TGTGCCAGCAATGGAGGCTGGGGCTTAACTGAAGCTTTCTTT.

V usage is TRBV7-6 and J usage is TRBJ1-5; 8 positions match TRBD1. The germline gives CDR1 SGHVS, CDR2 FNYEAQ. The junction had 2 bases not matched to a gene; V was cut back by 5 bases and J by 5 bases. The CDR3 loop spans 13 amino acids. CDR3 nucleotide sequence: TGTGCCAGCAGCGTGGGACAGGATCAGCCCCAGCATTTT. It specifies CASSVGQDQPQHF. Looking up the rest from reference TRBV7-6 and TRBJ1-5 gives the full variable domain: GAGVSQSPRYKVTKRGQDVALRCDPISGHVSLYWYRQALGQGPEFLTYFNYEAQQDKSGLPNDRFSAERPEGSISTLTIQRTEQRDSAMYRCASSVGQDQPQHFGDGTRLSIL.

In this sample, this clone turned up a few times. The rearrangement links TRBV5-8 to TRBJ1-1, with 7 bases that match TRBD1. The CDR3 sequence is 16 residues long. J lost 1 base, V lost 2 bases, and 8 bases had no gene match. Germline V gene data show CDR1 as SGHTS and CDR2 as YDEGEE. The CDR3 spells CASSFTWTGENTEAFF. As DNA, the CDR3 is TGTGCCAGCAGCTTCACGTGGACAGGAGAGAACACTGAAGCTTTCTTT.

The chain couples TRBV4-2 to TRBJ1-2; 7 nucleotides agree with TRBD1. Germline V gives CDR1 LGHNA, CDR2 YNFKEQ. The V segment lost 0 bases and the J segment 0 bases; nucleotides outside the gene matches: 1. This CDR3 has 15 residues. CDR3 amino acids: CASSQDRGANYGYTF. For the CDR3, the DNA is TGTGCCAGCAGCCAAGACAGGGGGGCTAACTATGGCTACACCTTC.

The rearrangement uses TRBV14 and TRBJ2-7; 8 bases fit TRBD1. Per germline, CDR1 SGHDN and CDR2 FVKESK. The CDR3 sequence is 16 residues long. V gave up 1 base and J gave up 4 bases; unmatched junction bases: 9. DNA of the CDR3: TGTGCCAGCAGCCAAGGGGCCGGGACAGGATCTTACGAGCAGTACTTC. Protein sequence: CASSQGAGTGSYEQYF.

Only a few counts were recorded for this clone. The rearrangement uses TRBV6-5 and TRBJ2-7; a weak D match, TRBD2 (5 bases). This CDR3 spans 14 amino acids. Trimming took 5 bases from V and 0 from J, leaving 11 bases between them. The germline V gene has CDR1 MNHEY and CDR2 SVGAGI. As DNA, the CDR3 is TGTGCCAGCAGTGATCCGGGGAGCTCCTACGAGCAGTACTTC. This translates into CASSDPGSSYEQYF.

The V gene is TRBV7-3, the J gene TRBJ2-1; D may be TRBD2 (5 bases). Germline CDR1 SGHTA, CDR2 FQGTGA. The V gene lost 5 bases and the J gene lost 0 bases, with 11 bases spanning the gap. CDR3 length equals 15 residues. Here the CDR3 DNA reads TGTGCCAGCAGCGCTTCGGGGAGCTCCTACAATGAGCAGTTCTTC. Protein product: CASSASGSSYNEQFF.

CDR3 in DNA: TGTGCCAGCAGTGCCGGACGGGGTTTGGGGGTGGCTGAAGCTTTCTTT. It yields the protein CASSAGRGLGVAEAFF. J is TRBJ1-1 and V is TRBV2; a possible D gene is TRBD1 (5 bases). With 4 bases removed from V and 6 bases from J, the gap between germline ends came to 21 bases. Germline CDR1 is SNHLY and CDR2 is FYNNEI. The CDR3 spans 16 residues.